This entry features one T cell receptor beta chain sequence. There is no known antigen for this receptor. It has no much larger one-base neighbor in the sample; base qualities were not kept. About 20-55 mg of tumor tissue was diced, and more than 3 ug of DNA was typically obtained. The study profiled bulk TCR beta-chain repertoires in matched peripheral blood, tumor and adjacent normal breast tissue taken from approximately 15 patients with early-stage breast cancer. After resection, visually identified tumor tissue was excised and placed in prechilled RNAlater. Tumor tissue (about 20-55 mg) was diced and then homogenized with a TissueLyser II in RLTplus buffer containing beta-mercaptoethanol and antifoaming agent. The Qiagen AllPrep DNA/RNA Mini kit was used to extract genomic DNA. This record belongs to a study of early stage breast cancer tumors (dated by TCRdb to about 2017). As for the study more broadly: Of the roughly 17 invasive breast tumors, about a dozen were found to be estrogen receptor-positive, progesterone receptor-positive and HER2-negative. The average read coverage per sample was roughly 9.5-fold. Of the roughly twelve ER+/PR+/HER2- tumors, eight were classified as invasive ductal carcinomas and four as invasive lobular carcinomas. The samples as a whole yielded some 2,700,000 detected templates, corresponding to roughly 1.1 million unique clonotypes. Broader findings and caveats from the paper: Chain pairing and functional markers such as CD4, CD8 and FOXP3 were missed by bulk genomic DNA sequencing of unsorted cells. Enriched TCRB sequences shared across patients were found to be mostly commonly generated sequences that were unlikely to play an important role in the tumor microenvironment. Compared with adjacent normal breast tissue, tumors had higher clonality and around 2.5-fold greater T cell density. Repertoires from blood resembled normal breast more closely than tumor, and using blood as a reference for each tissue separated tumor from normal in about 90% of the 16 patients. The small cohort size prevented analysis by tumor subtype.

Every sample was amplified as two independent genomic DNA replicates, using approximately 0.5 ug for blood and about 1.6 ug for tumor or normal breast. TCRB sequencing of genomic DNA was carried out with the ImmunoSeq Intro kit according to the manufacturer's instructions. Multiplex PCR was run for roughly 33 cycles using proprietary primers and spike-in control sequences for absolute quantification. Single-end 150-bp reads were used to sequence an 87-bp fragment spanning the CDR3 and the flanking V and J genes. Seven samples, each with two replicates, were multiplexed per lane of an Illumina MiSeq using version 3.0 chemistry. In the authors' own workflow: Raw data were processed with the vendor's proprietary pipeline, and both replicates were merged into a single result per sample. Clonotypes were defined as productive rearrangements sharing the V-gene family, CDR3 amino acid sequence and J-gene segment. To compute clonality, the normalized Shannon entropy (Pielou evenness) of TCRB abundances was subtracted from 1. T cell density was estimated by dividing total templates by the number of input cells inferred from the DNA input amount. Recon was used with default parameters to estimate total repertoire diversity and clonality. A clonotype counted as tumor-enriched if its abundance in tumor exceeded 0.1% and was at least 32-fold higher than its abundance in normal breast. Held by TCRdb, this immuneACCESS table contains in-frame sequences only and omits some clones. Under half of the omission traces to an unresolved V gene where checked; the cause of the rest is unknown. The V and J calls and clone size come from that table; D and trimming were worked out from the DNA. A total of some 5,000 clones appear in this sample, over 60% of them only once. The top ten constitute more than 15% of the sample.

CDR1 SGHVS and CDR2 FQNEAQ were looked up in the germline V gene. V is pared back by 1 base and J by 4 bases, with 2 bases lying between the germline termini. From its cysteine to its phenylalanine, the CDR3 spans 13 amino acids. The sequence is cut down to CDR3 DNA, 39 bases in frame from base 1. The sequence was collected from a person aged 50-59 years with breast cancer. The sequence is built from TRBV7-8 and TRBJ2-6, with an unclear D gene assignment. Sequencing used breast tumor tissue. The bases are TGTGCCAGCAGCTTAGGGGGGGCCAACGTCCTGACTTTC. It translates to CASSLGGANVLTF.